These 19 T cell receptor beta chains share one sample of origin, sequenced in a study of T cells after yellow fever vaccination. One entry per CDR3 protein, called by TCRdb with MiXCR from the 5' RACE reads. The sample holds about 85,000 distinct CDR3 sequences; about 14% are singletons and the top ten take around 24%. The sample here was CD8+ T cells not binding an NS4B(214-222) dextramer, sorted from PBMCs, taken 21 days after the first yellow fever vaccination. The receptors shown here come from a man aged 18 to 30 who received the YFV17D yellow fever vaccine.

This chain uses TRBV28 with TRBJ2-2; D is unresolved. CDR3 size: 12 residues. Per the germline V gene, CDR1 is MDHEN and CDR2 is SYDVKM. Trimming took 8 bases from V and 4 from J, leaving 8 bases between them. CDR3 DNA: TGTGCCAGCCGCCAGCTCACCGGGGAGCTGTTTTTT. Amino acids: CASRQLTGELFF.

This clonotype showed up just a few times. The genes are TRBV6-5 and TRBJ2-1, with 10 bases identical to TRBD1. The junction had 6 bases not matched to a gene; V was cut back by 0 bases and J by 7 bases. Germline V gene sequence: CDR1 MNHEY, CDR2 SVGAGI. The CDR3 loop spans 16 amino acids. The DNA of the CDR3 is TGTGCCAGCAGTTACTCGGACAGGGGGGGGAGTAATGAGCAGTTCTTC. Amino acids: CASSYSDRGGSNEQFF.

The sample holds a few counts of this clonotype. The chain recombines TRBV7-8 with TRBJ2-3; D ambiguous. The CDR3 runs 14 residues. The V and J ends lost 5 bases and 1 base respectively, with 10 bases between them. Per germline, CDR1 SGHVS and CDR2 FQNEAQ. The CDR3 DNA reads TGTGCCAGCAGCCCCGGTGGACGCACAGATACGCAGTATTTT. Its protein product is CASSPGGRTDTQYF.

This clonotype was seen only a few times. The chain is built from TRBV5-1 and TRBJ2-4, with D maybe TRBD2 (6 bases). V lost 5 bases, J lost 8 bases, and 14 bases lay in between. The CDR3 sequence is 13 residues long. Germline CDR1 and CDR2: SGHRS and YFSETQ. Written as DNA, the CDR3 is TGCGCCAGCAGTGTGGGAGGAAGGGACATTCAGTACTTC. Its protein product is CASSVGGRDIQYF.

This clonotype has only a few counts. The gene calls are TRBV6-5 and TRBJ2-3, with D perhaps TRBD2 (6 bases). Trimming left V 0 bases short and J 4 bases short, with 14 bases between. From germline, CDR1 is MNHEY and CDR2 SVGAGI. The CDR3 totals 16 residues. CDR3 nucleotides: TGTGCCAGCAGTTACTCGATCGGCAGGGAGGCAGATACGCAGTATTTT. Encoded protein: CASSYSIGREADTQYF.

This clonotype was recorded a few times. The rearrangement uses TRBV5-1 and TRBJ2-7; 9 nucleotides match TRBD1. This CDR3 has 14 residues. V lost 4 bases, J lost 3 bases, and 5 bases stayed unmatched. Germline values: CDR1 SGHRS, CDR2 YFSETQ. The CDR3 bases are TGCGCCAGCAGCCCTAGACAGGGGGACTACGAGCAGTACTTC. Translated: CASSPRQGDYEQYF.

This clonotype has more than one count but fewer than ten. The CDR3 spells CSARSSVRDYNEQFF. The CDR3 bases are TGCAGTGCTAGGTCCAGCGTCAGGGACTACAATGAGCAGTTCTTC. V is TRBV20-1 and J is TRBJ2-1; tentative D call: TRBD1 (5 bases). Germline V gene sequence: CDR1 DFQATT, CDR2 SNEGSKA (reference sequence). V lost 3 bases to trimming and J lost 3 bases, with 15 bases between them. This CDR3 has 15 residues.

The gene calls are TRBV7-6 and TRBJ1-1; no clear D. Germline V gene lookup returns CDR1 SGHVS and CDR2 FNYEAQ. This CDR3 comprises 16 residues. Trimming took off 4 bases at V and 1 base at J, with 16 bases between the two ends. The CDR3 region is CASSSEPGLENTEAFF. The CDR3 DNA reads TGTGCCAGCAGCTCGGAACCAGGACTGGAGAACACTGAAGCTTTCTTT.

The sample holds a few counts of this clonotype. The J gene is TRBJ2-3, the V gene TRBV13; no clear D. Trimming removed 8 bases at V and 6 bases at J, with 12 bases between. Germline V gene lookup returns CDR1 PRHDT and CDR2 FYEKMQ (reference sequence). This CDR3 is 12 amino acids long. For the CDR3, the DNA is TGTGCCAGCTCCTCCAGGTCCGATACGCAGTATTTT. Encoded protein: CASSSRSDTQYF.

The rearrangement uses TRBV15 and TRBJ2-5; 10 bases fit TRBD1. The CDR3 runs 15 residues. J lost 5 bases, V lost 5 bases, and 8 bases had no gene match. Germline lookup yields CDR1 LNHNV and CDR2 YYDKDF (reference sequence). CDR3 loop: CATSRGTGVVETQYF. The DNA for the CDR3 is TGTGCCACCAGCCGGGGGACAGGGGTCGTTGAGACCCAGTACTTC.

The V gene is TRBV21-1, the J gene TRBJ2-5; the table's D call of TRBD1 was not tested on the DNA. TRBV21-1 is marked as a pseudogene. The CDR3 consists of 17 residues. CDR3 sequence: CANSKNRGPVEEETQYF. The CDR3 nucleotides read TGTGCCAACAGCAAAAACAGGGGGCCTGTTGAAGAAGAGACCCAGTACTTC.

This clonotype was seen only a few times. This sequence joins TRBV5-1 and TRBJ2-7, with D possibly TRBD2 on 6 matching bases. V lost 0 bases to trimming and J lost 13 bases, with 17 bases between them. Germline lookup yields CDR1 SGHRS and CDR2 YFSETQ. The CDR3 totals 13 residues. The DNA of the CDR3 is TGCGCCAGCAGCTTGGCCGGCTCGGGGGAGATCTACTTC. Translating gives CASSLAGSGEIYF.

This clonotype has just a few counts. The chain couples TRBV7-7 to TRBJ2-3; perhaps TRBD1 as D (6 bases). Germline V gene lookup returns CDR1 SSHAT and CDR2 FNYEAQ (reference sequence). Deletions cut 5 bases from V and 4 bases from J, with 10 bases between. The CDR3 covers 13 residues. CDR3 in amino acids: CASSPQGPDTQYF. The CDR3, as DNA: TGTGCCAGCAGCCCACAGGGCCCAGATACGCAGTATTTT.

The rearrangement uses TRBV20-1 and TRBJ2-3; 8 bases are a match to TRBD1. This CDR3 has 13 residues. From germline, CDR1 is DFQATT and CDR2 SNEGSKA (reference sequence). V was pared by 5 bases and J by 6 bases, with 7 bases of the junction left unmatched. As DNA, the CDR3 is TGCAGTGCTCAGGACAGGGCCGGGGATACGCAGTATTTT. Its protein product is CSAQDRAGDTQYF.

This clonotype has just a few counts. The chain joins TRBV5-4 to TRBJ1-2; the D is unclear. The CDR3 consists of 13 residues. Trimming left V 0 bases short and J 5 bases short, with 8 bases between. The germline CDR1 and CDR2 sequences are SGHNT and YYREEE (reference sequence). The CDR3 nucleotides read TGTGCCAGCAGCTTGGGCAGCTTGTATGGCTACACCTTC. Its protein is CASSLGSLYGYTF.

Written as DNA, the CDR3 is TGTGCCAGCGGAGGAACAGGTGGGATGAACTATGGCTACACCTTC. It translates to CASGGTGGMNYGYTF. This chain connects TRBV7-9 to TRBJ1-2, with a tentative D call TRBD1 (5 bases). V lost 8 bases to trimming and J lost 2 bases, with 18 bases between them. This CDR3 is built from 15 residues. CDR1 and CDR2 from the germline V gene are SEHNR and FQNEAQ (reference sequence).

This clonotype was recorded many times. The chain combines TRBV4-1 with TRBJ1-2, with TRBD1 as a possible D gene (5 bases). V dropped 4 bases and J dropped 1 base, with 10 bases sitting between them. The CDR3 sequence is 14 residues long. Germline CDR1 reads MGHRA; CDR2 reads YSYEKL. CDR3 DNA sequence: TGCGCCAGCAGCCCCCAACAGGTTAACTATGGCTACACCTTC. This translates into CASSPQQVNYGYTF.

In regard to this clonotype: This may be a read error, as it is one base from a much larger clone. The chain couples TRBV10-2 to TRBJ2-7; 9 nucleotides agree with TRBD2. From germline, CDR1 is WSHSY and CDR2 SAAADI. There are 13 residues in the CDR3. This CDR3 reads CASQTSGSYGQYF. CDR3 in DNA: TGCGCCAGTCAGACTAGCGGCTCCTACGGGCAGTACTTC.

This clonotype has a handful of counts. The genes are TRBV7-2 and TRBJ2-3, with TRBD2 matching over 11 bases. Germline V gene data show CDR1 as SGHTA and CDR2 as FQGNSA. The CDR3 sequence is 16 residues long. Trimming at V came to 3 bases and at J to 5 bases, leaving 7 bases not matched to a gene. CDR3: CASSFLSGGAEDTQYF. The CDR3 DNA reads TGTGCCAGCAGCTTCCTTAGCGGGGGGGCCGAAGATACGCAGTATTTT.